These 15 T cell receptor beta chains came from one sample sequenced in a study of T cells after yellow fever vaccination. TCRdb independently ran MiXCR on the 5' RACE reads; one entry per CDR3 protein. The profile covers 340,000 or so distinct CDR3 sequences, with 12% appearing a single time and 3% to 4% taken by the ten largest. The sequencing used CD4+ T cells sorted from PBMCs, collected 15 days after the yellow fever booster vaccination. These TCRs come from a young man who received the YFV17D yellow fever vaccine.

The V call is TRBV28, the J call TRBJ1-2; the match to TRBD1 covers 8 bases. The CDR3 loop spans 12 amino acids. With V trimmed by 6 bases and J by 7 bases, 4 bases remained unmatched. Germline values: CDR1 MDHEN, CDR2 SYDVKM. The CDR3 DNA follows: TGTGCCAGCAGAACGACAGGGGCTGGCTACACCTTC. As protein: CASRTTGAGYTF.

This clonotype was found a few times. One junction end disagrees with the germline gene, perhaps due to a read error. This chain connects TRBV6-2 or TRBV6-3 to TRBJ2-2, with a possible D match to TRBD1 (6 bases). The CDR3 contains 13 residues. From germline, CDR1 is MNHEY and CDR2 SVGEGT. CDR3 loop: CASRYRVTGELFF. The DNA of the CDR3 is TGTGCCAGCCGTTACAGGGTTACCGGGGAGCTGTTTTTT.

This clonotype was picked up many times. The chain is built from TRBV4-2 and TRBJ2-7; 7 positions match TRBD1. V lost 1 base, J lost 3 bases, and 9 bases stayed unmatched. The CDR3 spans 16 residues. Germline values: CDR1 LGHNA, CDR2 YNFKEQ. As DNA, the CDR3 is TGTGCCAGCAGCCAAGGAATCCGGGACAGTAACTACGAGCAGTACTTC. Translated: CASSQGIRDSNYEQYF.

The sample holds a few counts of this clonotype. A read error may account for a junction end that differs from germline. The chain employs TRBV9 and TRBJ1-2; D is unresolved. The length of the CDR3 is 12 residues. Germline CDR1 SGDLS, CDR2 YYNGEE. This CDR3 reads CASSVVGSQPHF. CDR3 coding DNA: TGTGCCAGCAGCGTAGTTGGTAGTCAGCCGCACTTC.

The chain links TRBV7-3 to TRBJ2-2, with TRBD2 matching 8 bases. The CDR3 has 14 amino acids. Germline CDR1 SGHTA, CDR2 FQGTGA. Losses at the gene ends were 4 bases for V and 9 bases for J; bases not matched to a gene: 7. The CDR3 DNA is TGTGCCAGCAGCTCAACCGGGGGGGCGAGGGAGCTGTTTTTT. Translating it yields CASSSTGGARELFF.

This clonotype was seen a few times. This chain links TRBV4-3 with TRBJ2-5; D unresolved. The germline gives CDR1 LGHNA, CDR2 YSLEER. The CDR3 spans 15 residues. V was cut by 4 bases and J by 5 bases, with 17 bases left in between. CDR3 in amino acids: CASSRFGPVGETQYF. CDR3 sequence (DNA): TGCGCCAGCAGCCGCTTTGGACCCGTGGGGGAGACCCAGTACTTC.

This clonotype occurred many times. The V and J genes are TRBV20-1 and TRBJ2-5, with TRBD2 matching over 12 bases. Germline trimming cut 0 bases from V and 0 bases from J; bases unmatched to any gene: 2. Germline lookup yields CDR1 DFQATT and CDR2 SNEGSKA (reference sequence). This CDR3 contains 16 residues. Written as DNA, the CDR3 is TGCAGTGCTAGAGATAGACTAGCGGGGGACCAAGAGACCCAGTACTTC. Protein: CSARDRLAGDQETQYF.

This clonotype was recorded a few times. This chain joins TRBV7-9 and TRBJ1-2, with D possibly matching TRBD1 (6 bases). The CDR3 has 17 residues. Germline loops: CDR1 SEHNR, CDR2 FQNEAQ (reference sequence). Between the trimmed V and J ends, which lost 1 base and 8 bases, there was a span of 23 bases. The CDR3 sequence: CASSLDVWGRVLKGYTF. The CDR3 DNA reads as TGTGCCAGCAGCTTAGATGTCTGGGGGCGAGTTTTAAAAGGCTACACCTTC.

This clonotype was seen repeatedly, ten times or more. The chain has TRBV4-3 and TRBJ2-3, with 7 bases lining up with TRBD1. The V gene end was trimmed by 2 bases and the J gene end by 0 bases; junction bases not matched to a gene: 2. Germline CDR1 reads LGHNA; CDR2 reads YSLEER. This CDR3 has 15 residues. CDR3 nucleotide sequence: TGCGCCAGCAGCCAACAACAGGGGAGCACAGATACGCAGTATTTT. As protein: CASSQQQGSTDTQYF.

There are a few counts of this clonotype. The chain uses TRBV20-1 and TRBJ1-5; unclear D gene. In germline, CDR1 is DFQATT, CDR2 SNEGSKA (reference sequence). CDR3 length: 15 residues. V dropped 0 bases and J dropped 4 bases, with 13 bases sitting between them. The CDR3 protein is CSAREGISLNQPQHF. CDR3 sequence (DNA): TGCAGTGCTAGAGAGGGGATCTCGTTGAATCAGCCCCAGCATTTT.

This clonotype was detected a few times. V gene TRBV29-1 combines with J gene TRBJ1-2; 8 bases align to TRBD1. This CDR3 spans 13 amino acids. V shed 4 bases, J shed 4 bases, and the junction held 5 bases outside the gene matches. Germline V gene data show CDR1 as SQVTM and CDR2 as ANQGSEA. CDR3 sequence: CSVGQGKGYGYTF. CDR3 nucleotide sequence: TGCAGCGTTGGACAGGGGAAGGGCTATGGCTACACCTTC. Full variable domain (missing parts from reference TRBV29-1 and TRBJ1-2): SAVISQKPSRDICQRGTSLTIQCQVDSQVTMMFWYRQQPGQSLTLIATANQGSEATYESGFVIDKFPISRPNLTFSTLTVSNMSPEDSSIYLCSVGQGKGYGYTFGSGTRLTVV.

This clonotype was detected a few times. The chain combines TRBV7-9 with TRBJ2-3; 7 bases are shared with TRBD2. J was trimmed by 2 bases and V by 5 bases; bases with no gene match: 7. The CDR3 covers 15 residues. Germline CDR1 is SEHNR and CDR2 is FQNEAQ (reference sequence). CDR3 sequence: CASSTLAAFTDTQYF. Written as DNA, the CDR3 is TGTGCCAGCAGCACCCTAGCGGCGTTCACAGATACGCAGTATTTT.

V and J are TRBV4-3 and TRBJ2-1; 10 positions agree with TRBD2. CDR1 and CDR2 from the germline V gene are LGHNA and YSLEER. After removal of 0 bases from V and 8 bases from J, the junction contained 7 bases not matched to a gene. CDR3 size: 16 residues. The CDR3: CASSQERGLAMDEQFF. The CDR3 coding sequence is TGCGCCAGCAGCCAAGAGAGGGGACTAGCGATGGATGAGCAGTTCTTC.

This clonotype has a handful of counts. The V and J genes are TRBV4-2 and TRBJ2-7, with D perhaps matching TRBD2 (6 bases). CDR1 is LGHNA, CDR2 YNFKEQ, per germline. This CDR3 contains 14 residues. Trimming shortened V by 5 bases and J by 1 base, and 12 bases separated the two germline ends. The DNA for the CDR3 is TGTGCCAGCAGCTCCCGAGGAGGGTCCTACGAGCAGTACTTC. It is translated as CASSSRGGSYEQYF.

This clonotype was seen ten or more times. The chain employs TRBV6-6 and TRBJ1-6; maybe TRBD1 (5 bases). Trimming took off 5 bases at V and 1 base at J, with 21 bases between the two ends. Germline CDR1 MNHNY, CDR2 SVGAGI (reference sequence). The CDR3 has 19 residues. This CDR3 is CASSPRDHEVGSYNSPLHF. In DNA form, the CDR3 reads TGTGCCAGCAGTCCCCGGGACCATGAAGTGGGGTCCTATAATTCACCCCTCCACTTT.